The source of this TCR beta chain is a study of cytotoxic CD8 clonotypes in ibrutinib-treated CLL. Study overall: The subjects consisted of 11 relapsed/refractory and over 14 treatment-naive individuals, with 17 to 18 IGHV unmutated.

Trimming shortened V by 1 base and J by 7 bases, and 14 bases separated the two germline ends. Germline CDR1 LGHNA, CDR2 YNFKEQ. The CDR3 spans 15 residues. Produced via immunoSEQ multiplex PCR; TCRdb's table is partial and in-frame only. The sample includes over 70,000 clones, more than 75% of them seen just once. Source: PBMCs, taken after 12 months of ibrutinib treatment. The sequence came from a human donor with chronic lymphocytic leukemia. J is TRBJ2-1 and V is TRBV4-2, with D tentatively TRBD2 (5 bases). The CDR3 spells CASSQAEDGGNEQFF. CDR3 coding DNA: TGTGCCAGCAGCCAAGCGGAGGATGGTGGGAATGAGCAGTTCTTC.